This TCR beta chain is drawn from a study of cytomegalovirus exposure and HLA in healthy donors. The study, taken as a whole, reports: Rarity held for most TCR sequences, but there were some public TCRs that occurred in many donors. Evidence from a later analysis indicated that most CMV-associated TCR beta chains looked HLA-restricted. CMV serostatus was the only recorded immune exposure for donors.

This CDR3 contains 15 residues. Per the germline V gene, CDR1 is MNHEY and CDR2 is SMNVEV (reference sequence). Trimming cost V 5 bases and J 7 bases; bases outside gene matches: 9. Primers for the PCR totalled 60 Vbeta and 13 Jbeta. TCRdb's table, derived via immunoSEQ multiplex PCR, lists solely in-frame clones and lacks some. The profile shows about 130,000 clones, 80% of them singletons. About this clone: The antigen is not known.

V and J are TRBV27 and TRBJ2-1, with TRBD2 matching 9 bases. The source is a male donor in good health and CMV-seronegative. Sequencing input: PBMCs. CDR3 protein: CASSISGSPWNEQFF. CDR3 DNA: TGTGCCAGCAGTATTAGCGGGAGTCCTTGGAATGAGCAGTTCTTC.